This T cell receptor beta chain was recorded in a study of OX40 agonist ivuxolimab in advanced cancers. Study-wide context: Antecedent anti-PD-1, anti-PD-L1 or anti-CTLA-4 therapy was permissible, with under 50% having received some. Whole-study findings and limits: On average, CD8+ T cells had more expanded clones than CD4+.

Some clones are missing from TCRdb's copy, which holds only in-frame ones; the method was immunoSEQ multiplex PCR. The sample records 75,000 to 95,000 clones, 92% being singletons. Per germline, CDR1 SGHRS and CDR2 YFSETQ. The CDR3 extends over 14 amino acids. Trimming at V came to 1 base and at J to 4 bases, leaving 3 bases not matched to a gene. Of note for this clone: The antigen is undetermined.

The clonotype originates from an adult with an advanced solid tumor such as melanoma, head and neck, liver or kidney cancer. Sequences were derived from CD4+ or CD8+ T cells sorted from blood, sampled in a trial of the OX40 agonist ivuxolimab. The chain carries TRBV5-1 and TRBJ2-5, with 8 positions matching TRBD2. CDR3 in DNA: TGCGCCAGCAGCTTGTCCCTAGCGGGAGAGACCCAGTACTTC. It codes for CASSLSLAGETQYF.